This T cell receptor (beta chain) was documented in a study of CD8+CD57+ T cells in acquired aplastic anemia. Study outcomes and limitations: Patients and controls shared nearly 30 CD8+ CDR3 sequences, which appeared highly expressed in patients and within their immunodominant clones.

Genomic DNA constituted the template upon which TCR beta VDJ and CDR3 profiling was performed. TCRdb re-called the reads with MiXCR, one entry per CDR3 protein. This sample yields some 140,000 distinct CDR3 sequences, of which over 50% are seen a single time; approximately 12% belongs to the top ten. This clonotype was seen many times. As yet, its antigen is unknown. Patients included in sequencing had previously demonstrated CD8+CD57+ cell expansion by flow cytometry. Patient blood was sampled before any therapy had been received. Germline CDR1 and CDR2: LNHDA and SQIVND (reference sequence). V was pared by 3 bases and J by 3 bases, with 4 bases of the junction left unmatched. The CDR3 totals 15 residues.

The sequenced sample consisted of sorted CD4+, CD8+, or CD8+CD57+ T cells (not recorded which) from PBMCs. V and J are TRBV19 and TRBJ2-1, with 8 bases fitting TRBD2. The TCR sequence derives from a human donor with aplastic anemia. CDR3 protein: CASSMSGGRYNEQFF. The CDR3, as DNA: TGTGCCAGTAGTATGAGCGGGGGCCGCTACAATGAGCAGTTCTTC. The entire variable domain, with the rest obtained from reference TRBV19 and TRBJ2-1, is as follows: DGGITQSPKYLFRKEGQNVTLSCEQNLNHDAMYWYRQDPGQGLRLIYYSQIVNDFQKGDIAEGYSVSREKKESFPLTVTSAQKNPTAFYLCASSMSGGRYNEQFFGPGTRLTVL.